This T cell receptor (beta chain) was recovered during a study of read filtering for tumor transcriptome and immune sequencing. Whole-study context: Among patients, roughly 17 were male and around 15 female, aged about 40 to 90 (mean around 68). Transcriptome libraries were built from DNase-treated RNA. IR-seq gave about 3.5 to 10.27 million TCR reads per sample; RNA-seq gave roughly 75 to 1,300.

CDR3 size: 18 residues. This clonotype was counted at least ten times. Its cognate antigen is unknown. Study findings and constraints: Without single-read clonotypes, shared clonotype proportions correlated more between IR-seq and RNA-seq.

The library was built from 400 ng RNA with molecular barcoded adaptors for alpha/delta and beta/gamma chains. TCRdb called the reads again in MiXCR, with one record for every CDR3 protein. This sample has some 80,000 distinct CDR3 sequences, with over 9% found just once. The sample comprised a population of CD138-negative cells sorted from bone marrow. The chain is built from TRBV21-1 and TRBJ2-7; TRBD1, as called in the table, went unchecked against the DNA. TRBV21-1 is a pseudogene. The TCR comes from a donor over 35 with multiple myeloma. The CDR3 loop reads CASSKYAQTQRNSYEQYF. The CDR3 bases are TGTGCCAGCAGCAAATACGCCCAGACTCAGCGTAATAGCTACGAGCAGTACTTC.